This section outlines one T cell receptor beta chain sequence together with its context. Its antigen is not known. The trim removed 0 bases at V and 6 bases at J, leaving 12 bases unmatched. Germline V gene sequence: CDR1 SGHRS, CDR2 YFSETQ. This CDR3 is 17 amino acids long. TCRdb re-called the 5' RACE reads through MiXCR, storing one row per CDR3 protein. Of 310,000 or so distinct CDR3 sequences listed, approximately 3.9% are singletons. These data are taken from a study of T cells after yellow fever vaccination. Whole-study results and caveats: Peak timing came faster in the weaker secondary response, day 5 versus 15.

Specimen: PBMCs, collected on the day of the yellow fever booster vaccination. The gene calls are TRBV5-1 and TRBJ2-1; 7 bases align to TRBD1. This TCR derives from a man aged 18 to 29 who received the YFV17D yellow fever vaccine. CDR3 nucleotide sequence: TGCGCCAGCAGCTTGGACAGGGGCGCCAGATTACGCAATGAGCAGTTCTTC. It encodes CASSLDRGARLRNEQFF.